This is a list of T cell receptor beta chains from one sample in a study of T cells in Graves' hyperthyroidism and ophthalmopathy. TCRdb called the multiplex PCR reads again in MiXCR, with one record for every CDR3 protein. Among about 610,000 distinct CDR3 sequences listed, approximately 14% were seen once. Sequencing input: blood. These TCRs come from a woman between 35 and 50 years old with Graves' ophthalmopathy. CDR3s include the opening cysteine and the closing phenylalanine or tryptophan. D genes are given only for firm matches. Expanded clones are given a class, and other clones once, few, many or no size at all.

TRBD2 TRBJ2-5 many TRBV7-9 TGTGCCAGCAGCTCAATCCTAGCGGAGACCCAAGAGACCCAGTACTTC CASSSILAETQETQYF
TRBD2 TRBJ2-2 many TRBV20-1 TGCAGTGCTCCATACGGGAGGTCGAACACCGGGGAGCTGTTTTTT CSAPYGRSNTGELFF
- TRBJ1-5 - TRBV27 TGTGCCAGCAGTTTACGGAGGAACCCCAATCAGCCCCAGCATTTT CASSLRRNPNQPQHF
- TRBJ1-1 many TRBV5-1 TGCGCCAGCAGCTTGTCCTCAGCGAACACTGAAGCTTTCTTT CASSLSSANTEAFF
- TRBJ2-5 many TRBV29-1 TGCAGCGTCGAAGAGCTAGAGACCCAGTACTTC CSVEELETQYF
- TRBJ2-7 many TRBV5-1 TGCGCCAGCAGCTTGGCCGCCATGGGCTACGAGGAGCAGTACTTC CASSLAAMGYEEQYF
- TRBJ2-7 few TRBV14 TGTGCCAGCAGCCAGGTGTTGAGCGAGCAGTACTTC CASSQVLSEQYF
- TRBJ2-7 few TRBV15 TGTGCCACCAGCAGAGATCCATCCTCGGGGATCCACGAGCAGTACTTC CATSRDPSSGIHEQYF
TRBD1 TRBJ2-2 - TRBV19 TGTGCCAGTAGGAACAGGGGGCAAGGGACCGGGGAGCTGTTTTTT CASRNRGQGTGELFF
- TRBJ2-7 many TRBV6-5 TGTGCCAGCAGTTACTCTGACAGCGCCTACGAGCAGTACTTC CASSYSDSAYEQYF
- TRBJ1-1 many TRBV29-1 TGCAGCGTTGAAGATTGGGTACCAAGTAGGACATATAAAACTGAAGCTTTCTTT CSVEDWVPSRTYKTEAFF
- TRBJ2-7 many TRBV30 TGTGCCTGGAGGGTAAAGGGAGTCAACGAGCAGTACTTC CAWRVKGVNEQYF
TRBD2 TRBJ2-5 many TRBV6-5 TGTGCCAGCAGTTATGCGGGAGGTGGAGAGACCCAGTACTTC CASSYAGGGETQYF
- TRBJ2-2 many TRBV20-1 TGCAGTGCCTCCGACAACCTCACCGGGGAGCTGTTTTTT CSASDNLTGELFF
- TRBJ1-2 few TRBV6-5 TGTGCCAGCAGTTCCCCGGGGCTTCGGGGCTACACCTTC CASSSPGLRGYTF
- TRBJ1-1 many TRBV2 - CASSTSTGAWIEAFF
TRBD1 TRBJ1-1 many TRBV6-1 TGTGCCAGCAGTCCCGGACAGGGGGCAAACACTGAAGCTTTCTTT CASSPGQGANTEAFF
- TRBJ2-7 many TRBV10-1 TGCGCCAGCCGTCATACCCCCCCAGGGCTCGGATACGAGCAGTACTTC CASRHTPPGLGYEQYF
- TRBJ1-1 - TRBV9 TGTGCCAGCAGCGTAGGAGCGCGGACTGAAGCTTTCTTT CASSVGARTEAFF
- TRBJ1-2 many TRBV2 TGTGCCAGCAGTGTAAACCGTGCGTCTAACTATGGCTACACCTTC CASSVNRASNYGYTF
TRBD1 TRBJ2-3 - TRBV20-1 TGCAGTGCTACCGGACAGGGGGCAACAGATACGCAGTATTTT CSATGQGATDTQYF
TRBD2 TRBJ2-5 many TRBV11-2 TGTGCCAGCACCCTCATGGGGGGAGGGCCGGAAGAGACCCAGTACTTC CASTLMGGGPEETQYF
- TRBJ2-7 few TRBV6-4 TGTGCCAGCAGTGAGGGTGGTCTAGGGGCTGACGAGCAGTACTTC CASSEGGLGADEQYF
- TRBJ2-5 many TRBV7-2 TGTGCCAGCAGCTGGGGGGGCGAAACTCTCCAAGAGACCCAGTACTTC CASSWGGETLQETQYF
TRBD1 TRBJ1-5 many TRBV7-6 TGTGCCAGCAGCTTTGGGACAGGGAGCAATCAGCCCCAGCATTTT CASSFGTGSNQPQHF
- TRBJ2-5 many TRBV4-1 TGCGCCAGCAGCCAAGAGGGCGGACCCGAAGGCGAGACCCAGTACTTC CASSQEGGPEGETQYF
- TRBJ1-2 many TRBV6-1 TGTGCCAGCAGTGAGGATAGAGGAGGAACAACTAACTATGGCTACACCTTC CASSEDRGGTTNYGYTF
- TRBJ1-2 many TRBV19 TGTGCCAGTAGTACCCGGGACGGCAACTATGGCTACACCTTC CASSTRDGNYGYTF
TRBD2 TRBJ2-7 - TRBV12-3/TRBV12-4 TGTGCCAGCAGTCCGGCCGCGGGGGTTTACGAGCAGTACTTC CASSPAAGVYEQYF
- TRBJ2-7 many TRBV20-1 TGCAGTGCTAGAGATGAAGGGCGCCCCAGTGACGAGCAGTACTTC CSARDEGRPSDEQYF
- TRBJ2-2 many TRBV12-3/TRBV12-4 TGTGCCAGCAGTTTGGGCACCTACACCGGGGAGCTGTTTTTT CASSLGTYTGELFF